These 13 T cell receptor beta chains were all obtained from the same sample, sequenced in a study of shared T cell receptors in the human thymus. TCRdb keeps only in-frame clones here, not all; method: immunoSEQ multiplex PCR. The table shows hundreds of thousands of clones, with around 93% occurring only once. The sequencing sample was made of thymocytes. The source is a human donor.

A word on this clone: Compared with germline, one end of the junction differs, possibly owing to a read error. The chain couples TRBV10-3 to TRBJ2-1; D gene uncertain. The CDR3 loop spans 12 amino acids. Germline V gives CDR1 ENHRY, CDR2 SYGVKD. The CDR3 protein is CAISPSHNEQFF. CDR3 DNA sequence: TGTGCCATCAGCCCCTCCCACAATGAGCAGTTCTTC.

This chain joins TRBV5-1 and TRBJ1-1; the D gene is possibly TRBD1 (6 bases). Germline CDR1 SGHRS, CDR2 YFSETQ. Trimming removed 3 bases at V and 2 bases at J, with 11 bases between. This CDR3 spans 14 amino acids. The CDR3 DNA sequence: TGCGCCAGCAGCTATGGACAGCTAAACACTGAAGCTTTCTTT. It is translated as CASSYGQLNTEAFF. The full variable domain, completed using reference TRBV5-1 and TRBJ1-1, is KAGVTQTPRYLIKTRGQQVTLSCSPISGHRSVSWYQQTPGQGLQFLFEYFSETQRNKGNFPGRFSGRQFSNSRSEMNVSTLELGDSALYLCASSYGQLNTEAFFGQGTRLTVV.

The rearrangement links TRBV5-6 to TRBJ1-1; perhaps TRBD1 as D (6 bases). The germline V gene has CDR1 SGHDT and CDR2 YYEEEE. The germline V and J ends were trimmed by 3 bases and 5 bases, with 14 bases remaining between them. The CDR3 is 14 residues long. DNA of the CDR3: TGTGCCAGCAGCTGGGCGGAGGGGGGTACTGAAGCTTTCTTT. The encoded protein is CASSWAEGGTEAFF.

The rearrangement joins TRBV20-1 to TRBJ2-2; D may correspond to TRBD1 or TRBD2 (5 bases each). The CDR3 has 11 amino acids. CDR1 DFQATT and CDR2 SNEGSKA come from the germline V gene (reference sequence). CDR3: CGGSIGGELFF. CDR3 DNA: TGCGGGGGAAGTATCGGCGGGGAGCTGTTTTTT.

This clone has only one observation. Other DNA sequences in the sample encode the same CDR3. This chain connects TRBV20-1 to TRBJ2-7; D gene uncertain. Germline V gene lookup returns CDR1 DFQATT and CDR2 SNEGSKA (reference sequence). Trimming cost V 5 bases and J 3 bases, with 5 bases left between them. The CDR3 has 10 amino acids. The CDR3: CSAPSYEQYF. The CDR3 DNA reads TGCAGTGCTCCCAGCTACGAGCAGTACTTC.

The V and J genes are TRBV28 and TRBJ2-7; 16 positions match TRBD2. Germline V gives CDR1 MDHEN, CDR2 SYDVKM. The CDR3 loop spans 18 amino acids. With V trimmed by 4 bases and J by 2 bases, 8 bases remained unmatched. CDR3 in amino acids: CASSSPGLAGGVTYEQYF. The CDR3, as DNA: TGTGCCAGCAGTTCTCCGGGACTAGCGGGAGGGGTAACCTACGAGCAGTACTTC.

The chain is built from TRBV29-1 and TRBJ1-5; no clear D gene. V lost 6 bases and J 9 bases, leaving 3 bases between the germline ends. The CDR3 is 8 amino acids. The germline V gene encodes CDR1 SQVTM and CDR2 ANQGSEA. CDR3 coding DNA: TGCAGCGTGTTGCCCCAGCATTTT. Protein product: CSVLPQHF.

The rearrangement links TRBV6-6 to TRBJ1-2; the D gene is possibly TRBD1 (5 bases). Germline V lookup: CDR1 MNHNY, CDR2 SVGAGI (reference sequence). Trimming took off 0 bases at V and 5 bases at J, with 16 bases between the two ends. The CDR3 has 16 amino acids. The CDR3 loop reads CASSYSKRGPRYGYTF. The CDR3 bases are TGTGCCAGCAGTTACTCGAAAAGGGGTCCGCGGTATGGCTACACCTTC.

The rearrangement joins TRBV28 to TRBJ1-3; the D is unclear. The CDR3 extends over 19 amino acids. CDR1 and CDR2 from the germline V gene are MDHEN and SYDVKM. The V end lost 1 base, the J end lost 1 base, and 20 bases lay between the germline ends. CDR3: CASSLFRMTHLSSGNTIYF. In DNA, the CDR3 is TGTGCCAGCAGTTTATTTCGGATGACCCACTTATCTTCTGGAAACACCATATATTTT.

This chain connects TRBV28 to TRBJ1-1; D remains unclear. The CDR3 runs 13 residues. V lost 3 bases and J 9 bases, leaving 14 bases between the germline ends. CDR1 is MDHEN, CDR2 SYDVKM, per germline. The CDR3 nucleotides are TGTGCCAGCAGTTTTAGACGTGCCAATAAAGCTTTCTTT. It yields the protein CASSFRRANKAFF.

The genes are TRBV4-1 and TRBJ2-5; 7 bases map to TRBD2. V gave up 1 base and J gave up 3 bases; unmatched junction bases: 11. Germline loops: CDR1 MGHRA, CDR2 YSYEKL. This CDR3 region has 17 residues. CDR3 sequence (DNA): TGCGCCAGCAGCCAAGTTTATCCGTCCGGGGGGAAAGAGACCCAGTACTTC. Its protein product is CASSQVYPSGGKETQYF.

The chain employs TRBV27 and TRBJ2-1; D may be TRBD2 (5 bases). Trimming pared 3 bases from V and 0 bases from J, leaving 15 bases between. The CDR3 sequence is 17 residues long. Germline V gene sequence: CDR1 MNHEY, CDR2 SMNVEV (reference sequence). CDR3 residues: CASSFLKLAGSYNEQFF. Here the CDR3 DNA reads TGTGCCAGCAGTTTCCTCAAGCTCGCGGGCTCCTACAATGAGCAGTTCTTC.

The chain employs TRBV10-2 and TRBJ2-5; 9 bases map to TRBD2. The germline gives CDR1 WSHSY, CDR2 SAAADI. The CDR3 contains 15 residues. V lost 8 bases, J lost 2 bases, and 9 bases stayed unmatched. The CDR3 DNA reads as TGCGCCAGCGCTGTCGCGGGAGGGGATCAAGAGACCCAGTACTTC. It translates to CASAVAGGDQETQYF.